A selection of T cell receptor beta chains follows, all from one sample in a study of glioma-infiltrating T cells. TCRdb re-called the multiplex PCR reads through MiXCR, storing one row per CDR3 protein. The sample yields some 180,000 distinct CDR3 sequences, about 31% seen once. The sample comprised glioma tissue, nonneoplastic brain tissue, or PBMCs (not recorded which). The receptor set was obtained from a human donor with low-grade glioma or glioblastoma, undergoing nonglioma brain surgery, or in good health (not recorded which). The CDR3 runs from the conserved cysteine through the conserved F or W. D genes are given only for firm matches. For some rows the clone size is stated as once, few or many, or as a class when expanded; others skip it.

cdr3_nt: TGTGCCAGCAGGGATCAGGGGAAAGAGACCCAGTACTTC
cdr3_aa: CASRDQGKETQYF
v_call: TRBV6-2/TRBV6-3
j_call: TRBJ2-5
d_call: -
cdr3_length: 13
clone_size: many

cdr3_nt: TGTGCCAGCAGCTTATCGCTGCCGCTCTTTGGCTACACCTTC
cdr3_aa: CASSLSLPLFGYTF
v_call: TRBV7-2
j_call: TRBJ1-2
d_call: -
cdr3_length: 14
clone_size: -

cdr3_nt: TGTGCCAGCAGCATACTAGCGGGGGCTACAGATACGCAGTATTTT
cdr3_aa: CASSILAGATDTQYF
v_call: TRBV7-9
j_call: TRBJ2-3
d_call: TRBD2
cdr3_length: 15
clone_size: -

cdr3_nt: TGTGCCAGCAGGCGCCCCGGTGATGTAGAGACCCAGTACTTC
cdr3_aa: CASRRPGDVETQYF
v_call: TRBV6-1
j_call: TRBJ2-5
d_call: -
cdr3_length: 14
clone_size: many

cdr3_nt: TGTGCCAGCGGGTTTTTGGATACGCAGTATTTT
cdr3_aa: CASGFLDTQYF
v_call: TRBV27
j_call: TRBJ2-3
d_call: -
cdr3_length: 11
clone_size: medium-sized

cdr3_nt: TGCGCCAGCAGTCCGACAGTTCTAACTAGCACAGATACGCAGTATTTT
cdr3_aa: CASSPTVLTSTDTQYF
v_call: TRBV5-1
j_call: TRBJ2-3
d_call: -
cdr3_length: 16
clone_size: -

cdr3_nt: TGTGCCAGCAGCCAGGGGAGTACAGCCCAGCCCCAGCATTTT
cdr3_aa: CASSQGSTAQPQHF
v_call: TRBV2
j_call: TRBJ1-5
d_call: -
cdr3_length: 14
clone_size: many

cdr3_nt: TGTGCCAGCAAGCCGGGAGGTGGCACAGATACGCAGTATTTT
cdr3_aa: CASKPGGGTDTQYF
v_call: TRBV11-1
j_call: TRBJ2-3
d_call: TRBD2
cdr3_length: 14
clone_size: many

cdr3_nt: TGTGCCAGCAGGAGGGACAGACAAGCTAACTATGGCTACACCTTC
cdr3_aa: CASRRDRQANYGYTF
v_call: TRBV2
j_call: TRBJ1-2
d_call: TRBD1
cdr3_length: 15
clone_size: many

cdr3_nt: TGTGTCAGTAGTATATTCGAAGGGCCTTCCTACGAGCAGTACTTC
cdr3_aa: CVSSIFEGPSYEQYF
v_call: TRBV19
j_call: TRBJ2-7
d_call: -
cdr3_length: 15
clone_size: -

cdr3_nt: TGTGCCAGCAGTCTCGGGACACCTACCGGGGAGCTGTTTTTT
cdr3_aa: CASSLGTPTGELFF
v_call: TRBV27
j_call: TRBJ2-2
d_call: -
cdr3_length: 14
clone_size: -

cdr3_nt: TGTGCCAGCACCCTGAGCGGGAGATACAATGAGCAGTTCTTC
cdr3_aa: CASTLSGRYNEQFF
v_call: TRBV11-2
j_call: TRBJ2-1
d_call: TRBD2
cdr3_length: 14
clone_size: few

cdr3_nt: TGCAGTGCTAGCACTGGGAGGACTGAAGCTTTCTTT
cdr3_aa: CSASTGRTEAFF
v_call: TRBV20-1
j_call: TRBJ1-1
d_call: -
cdr3_length: 12
clone_size: many

cdr3_nt: TGTGCCAGTAGAGGGACAGGTGTCTATGGCTACACCTTC
cdr3_aa: CASRGTGVYGYTF
v_call: TRBV19
j_call: TRBJ1-2
d_call: TRBD1
cdr3_length: 13
clone_size: -

cdr3_nt: TGTGCCAGCAGCCAAGATTACTGGGCTAGCAGGAACACCGGGGAGCTGTTTTTT
cdr3_aa: CASSQDYWASRNTGELFF
v_call: TRBV14
j_call: TRBJ2-2
d_call: -
cdr3_length: 18
clone_size: -

cdr3_nt: TGTGCCAGCAGCGTAGACCCGGACAGGCAAGAGACCCAGTACTTC
cdr3_aa: CASSVDPDRQETQYF
v_call: TRBV9
j_call: TRBJ2-5
d_call: TRBD1
cdr3_length: 15
clone_size: -

cdr3_nt: TGTGCCAGCAGCTCGTATATCACTGAAGCTTTCTTT
cdr3_aa: CASSSYITEAFF
v_call: TRBV12-3/TRBV12-4
j_call: TRBJ1-1
d_call: -
cdr3_length: 12
clone_size: many

cdr3_nt: TGTGCCAGCAGCTTGATCGACACTGAAGCTTTCTTT
cdr3_aa: CASSLIDTEAFF
v_call: TRBV5-5
j_call: TRBJ1-1
d_call: -
cdr3_length: 12
clone_size: few

cdr3_nt: TGTGCCAGCAGCCAAGGGGCAGAGGCTGAAGCTTTCTTT
cdr3_aa: CASSQGAEAEAFF
v_call: TRBV3-1
j_call: TRBJ1-1
d_call: -
cdr3_length: 13
clone_size: many

cdr3_nt: TGTGCCAGCACCGACAGGGAATACGAGCAGTACTTC
cdr3_aa: CASTDREYEQYF
v_call: TRBV6-2/TRBV6-3
j_call: TRBJ2-7
d_call: TRBD1
cdr3_length: 12
clone_size: many

cdr3_nt: TGTGCCATCAGCGGAACTAGCGGGAGGGATTACAATGAGCAGTTCTTC
cdr3_aa: CAISGTSGRDYNEQFF
v_call: TRBV10-3
j_call: TRBJ2-1
d_call: TRBD2
cdr3_length: 16
clone_size: -

cdr3_nt: TGTGCCAGCAGCTTAGTCCAAGGCGGCACTGAAGCTTTCTTT
cdr3_aa: CASSLVQGGTEAFF
v_call: TRBV7-9
j_call: TRBJ1-1
d_call: -
cdr3_length: 14
clone_size: many

cdr3_nt: TGTGCCAGCAGCCAAGCGGGATATAGCAATCAGCCCCAGCATTTT
cdr3_aa: CASSQAGYSNQPQHF
v_call: TRBV3-1
j_call: TRBJ1-5
d_call: -
cdr3_length: 15
clone_size: many

cdr3_nt: TGTGCCAGTAGTAGTTCGAGGGCCGAAGCTTTCTTT
cdr3_aa: CASSSSRAEAFF
v_call: TRBV19
j_call: TRBJ1-1
d_call: -
cdr3_length: 12
clone_size: -

cdr3_nt: TGCAGTGCTTATGGGACCTCCTACAGTGAGCAGTTCTTC
cdr3_aa: CSAYGTSYSEQFF
v_call: TRBV20-1
j_call: TRBJ2-1
d_call: -
cdr3_length: 13
clone_size: -

cdr3_nt: TGTGCCAGCAGCTTAGCGAGGGCCCTCTCCTACGAGCAGTACTTC
cdr3_aa: CASSLARALSYEQYF
v_call: TRBV7-8
j_call: TRBJ2-7
d_call: -
cdr3_length: 15
clone_size: many

cdr3_nt: TGTGCTAGTGGTTTACTAGTACAGGGGGCCTATGGCTACACCTTC
cdr3_aa: CASGLLVQGAYGYTF
v_call: TRBV12-5
j_call: TRBJ1-2
d_call: TRBD1
cdr3_length: 15
clone_size: -

cdr3_nt: TGTGCCAGCAGCCGAAGGACAGACTCCTACGAGCAGTACTTC
cdr3_aa: CASSRRTDSYEQYF
v_call: TRBV7-9
j_call: TRBJ2-7
d_call: -
cdr3_length: 14
clone_size: many

cdr3_nt: TGTGCCAGCTCACCAGAGGGACTAGCGGGCGCCAATGAGCAGTTCTTC
cdr3_aa: CASSPEGLAGANEQFF
v_call: TRBV18
j_call: TRBJ2-1
d_call: TRBD2
cdr3_length: 16
clone_size: -

cdr3_nt: TGTGCCAGCAGCGCGCAGACAGGGGGCAAAAACACTGAAGCTTTCTTT
cdr3_aa: CASSAQTGGKNTEAFF
v_call: TRBV7-8
j_call: TRBJ1-1
d_call: TRBD1
cdr3_length: 16
clone_size: many

cdr3_nt: TGTGCCAGCAGCTTAACCGGGGGGCAAGAGACCCAGTACTTC
cdr3_aa: CASSLTGGQETQYF
v_call: TRBV7-3
j_call: TRBJ2-5
d_call: TRBD2
cdr3_length: 14
clone_size: many

cdr3_nt: TGTGCCAGCAGCCGGACAGTTGCCTCCTCTGGAAACACCATATATTTT
cdr3_aa: CASSRTVASSGNTIYF
v_call: TRBV6-1
j_call: TRBJ1-3
d_call: -
cdr3_length: 16
clone_size: many

cdr3_nt: TGTGCCACTACGAAAGTGAGCGGTCCAGCCAAAAACACTCAGTACTTC
cdr3_aa: CATTKVSGPAKNTQYF
v_call: TRBV6-1
j_call: TRBJ2-4
d_call: -
cdr3_length: 16
clone_size: -

cdr3_nt: TGCGCCAGAAGCCAAGATTCAACGGGACAGGGGTACGAGCAGTACTTC
cdr3_aa: CARSQDSTGQGYEQYF
v_call: TRBV4-3
j_call: TRBJ2-7
d_call: TRBD1
cdr3_length: 16
clone_size: -

cdr3_nt: TGTGCCAGCAGTTCCCCCATGGCCGGATCCGAAGGCTACGAGCAGTACTTC
cdr3_aa: CASSSPMAGSEGYEQYF
v_call: TRBV28
j_call: TRBJ2-7
d_call: -
cdr3_length: 17
clone_size: many

cdr3_nt: TGTGCCAGCAGCCGTCGGGGCTACAATGAGCAGTTCTTC
cdr3_aa: CASSRRGYNEQFF
v_call: TRBV3-1
j_call: TRBJ2-1
d_call: -
cdr3_length: 13
clone_size: many

cdr3_nt: TGTGCCAGCAGTGAAAGTGGGAGCCCGGGCACAGATACGCAGTATTTT
cdr3_aa: CASSESGSPGTDTQYF
v_call: TRBV6-1
j_call: TRBJ2-3
d_call: -
cdr3_length: 16
clone_size: many

cdr3_nt: TGTGCCAGCAGCTTCTGGGGGGGGACAGAGAACACTGAAGCTTTCTTT
cdr3_aa: CASSFWGGTENTEAFF
v_call: TRBV5-8
j_call: TRBJ1-1
d_call: TRBD1
cdr3_length: 16
clone_size: many

cdr3_nt: TGCAGCGTTGAAGATCGTGGGTTGCTCACTGAAGCTTTCTTT
cdr3_aa: CSVEDRGLLTEAFF
v_call: TRBV29-1
j_call: TRBJ1-1
d_call: -
cdr3_length: 14
clone_size: -

cdr3_nt: TGCGCCAGCATCCAAACGGTGGCAGGGCCGATGAACACTGAAGCTTTCTTT
cdr3_aa: CASIQTVAGPMNTEAFF
v_call: TRBV4-3
j_call: TRBJ1-1
d_call: -
cdr3_length: 17
clone_size: -

cdr3_nt: TGTGCCAGCAGTTATACTTTGGAAAAGGAGGAACCTGAAGCTTTCTTT
cdr3_aa: CASSYTLEKEEPEAFF
v_call: TRBV6-9
j_call: TRBJ1-1
d_call: -
cdr3_length: 16
clone_size: -